These 19 T cell receptor beta chains were sequenced from one sample in a study of spatial heterogeneity in lung cancer. Overall study findings and caveats: One measure, the expanded intratumoral alpha and beta TCR count, tracked tumor mutation counts.

Time point described: sample taken at primary tumor resection. TCRdb reprocessed the 5' RACE reads with MiXCR, giving one entry per CDR3 protein. The sample holds under 20,000 distinct CDR3 sequences, 6.2% seen once. These TCRs are of unknown antigen specificity. The material sequenced was lung tumor tissue, taken at surgery. Receptors were obtained from a male donor with early-stage non-small cell lung cancer.

V and J are TRBV6-2 or TRBV6-3 and TRBJ2-5; D might be TRBD1 (7 bases). With 2 bases removed from V and 2 bases from J, the gap between germline ends came to 9 bases. Looked up from germline, CDR1 is MNHEY and CDR2 is SVGEGT. The CDR3 runs 14 residues. The CDR3 here is CASSYAGQQETQYF. Here the CDR3 DNA reads TGTGCCAGCAGTTACGCGGGACAGCAAGAGACCCAGTACTTC.

This clonotype was found many times. This chain uses TRBV12-3 or TRBV12-4 with TRBJ1-1; D call uncertain. V lost 6 bases, J lost 6 bases, and 17 bases lay in between. The CDR3 length is 14 residues. The CDR3 sequence is CASSEEHFRAEAFF. The CDR3 region has the DNA TGTGCCAGCAGCGAGGAGCACTTTAGGGCTGAAGCTTTCTTT.

This clonotype was observed at least ten times. The V call is TRBV7-2, the J call TRBJ1-1, with TRBD1 as a possible D gene (6 bases). Looked up from germline, CDR1 is SGHTA and CDR2 is FQGNSA. This CDR3 spans 15 amino acids. V was pared by 5 bases and J by 0 bases, with 13 bases between. The CDR3 sequence: CASSRLRQVNTEAFF. The DNA of the CDR3 is TGTGCCAGCAGCCGACTAAGACAGGTGAACACTGAAGCTTTCTTT. Full variable domain (missing parts from reference TRBV7-2 and TRBJ1-1): GAGVSQSPSNKVTEKGKDVELRCDPISGHTALYWYRQSLGQGLEFLIYFQGNSAPDKSGLPSDRFSAERTGGSVSTLTIQRTQQEDSAVYLCASSRLRQVNTEAFFGQGTRLTVV.

This clonotype was counted ten times or more. The V call is TRBV10-3, the J call TRBJ1-6, with 7 bases that match TRBD1. J lost 7 bases, V lost 4 bases, and 4 bases had no gene match. CDR1 is ENHRY and CDR2 is SYGVKD in the germline V gene. The CDR3 runs to 14 residues. The CDR3 here is CAISAETGNSPLHF. The CDR3 DNA follows: TGTGCCATCAGTGCCGAGACAGGGAATTCACCCCTCCACTTT.

This clonotype was observed many times. The chain is built from TRBV4-3 and TRBJ1-1; D is ambiguous. From germline, CDR1 is LGHNA and CDR2 YSLEER. V was clipped by 2 bases and J by 3 bases, with 13 bases between them. The CDR3 has 15 residues. The CDR3 is CASSQSPNRDTEAFF. The CDR3 bases are TGCGCCAGCAGCCAAAGTCCGAACCGGGACACTGAAGCTTTCTTT.

This clonotype was counted many times. The genes are TRBV28 and TRBJ2-6, with 7 nucleotides matching TRBD2. Germline assignment: CDR1 MDHEN and CDR2 SYDVKM. J gave up 1 base and V 8 bases, and 11 bases lay outside the gene matches. The CDR3 runs 17 residues. CDR3 nucleotides: TGTGCCAGCCGCCCCCAAGCGGGATTGTCTGGGGCCAACGTCCTGACTTTC. As protein: CASRPQAGLSGANVLTF.

This clonotype has ten or more counts. The V and J genes are TRBV9 and TRBJ1-5; no definite D call. Germline CDR1 and CDR2: SGDLS and YYNGEE. The CDR3 is 14 amino acids. Trimming took off 0 bases at V and 4 bases at J, with 8 bases between the two ends. The CDR3 region is CASSVAAGNQPQHF. The CDR3 coding sequence is TGTGCCAGCAGCGTAGCGGCAGGTAATCAGCCCCAGCATTTT.

This clonotype was observed at least ten times. The V call is TRBV5-5, the J call TRBJ1-2; the match to TRBD1 covers 9 bases. Germline CDR1 SGHKS, CDR2 YYEKEE (reference sequence). Germline trimming cut 3 bases from V and 4 bases from J; bases unmatched to any gene: 4. This CDR3 region has 14 residues. The CDR3 sequence is CASSSKQGAYGYTF. The CDR3 DNA follows: TGTGCCAGCAGCTCCAAACAGGGGGCCTATGGCTACACCTTC.

This clonotype was counted at least ten times. This chain uses TRBV10-1 with TRBJ2-7; tentative D call: TRBD1 (6 bases). Trimming left V 2 bases short and J 5 bases short, with 10 bases between. The germline CDR1 and CDR2 sequences are WNHNN and SYGVQD (reference sequence). This CDR3 contains 13 residues. CDR3 loop: CASSETGSDEQYF. The CDR3 DNA sequence: TGCGCCAGCAGTGAGACAGGGAGCGACGAGCAGTACTTC.

The sample holds many counts of this clonotype. The chain combines TRBV18 with TRBJ2-1, with D perhaps TRBD2 (7 bases). V dropped 6 bases and J dropped 6 bases, with 21 bases sitting between them. The CDR3 is made up of 16 amino acids. CDR1 KGHSH and CDR2 LQKENI come from the germline V gene. In nucleotides, the CDR3 is TGTGCCAGCTCCCGCGGACAGCCCGGCGGGGGCAATGAGCAGTTCTTC. Amino acids: CASSRGQPGGGNEQFF.

At least ten counts were recorded for this clonotype. The CDR3 here is CASGINRGAEQYF. The CDR3 nucleotides read TGTGCCAGCGGGATTAACAGGGGTGCCGAGCAGTACTTC. The V gene is TRBV3-1, the J gene TRBJ2-7, with 7 bases that match TRBD1. Germline CDR1 and CDR2: LGHDT and YNNKEL (reference sequence). This CDR3 is 13 amino acids long. Losses at the gene ends were 8 bases for V and 6 bases for J; bases not matched to a gene: 10.

Notes on this clonotype: This may arise from a read error, as a much more abundant clone is one base away. The genes are TRBV24-1 and TRBJ2-1; D is tentatively TRBD1 or TRBD2 (5 bases each). The germline gives CDR1 KGHDR, CDR2 SFDVKD. V was shortened by 5 bases and J by 15 bases, with 13 bases between the two germline ends. The CDR3 contains 11 residues. DNA for the CDR3: TGTGCCACCAGTGCTGAGTGGGACGTGTTCTTC. Its protein product is CATSAEWDVFF.

In its sample, this clonotype is medium-sized. The V gene is TRBV6-5, the J gene TRBJ2-7; either TRBD1 or TRBD2 may supply D (6 bases each). CDR1 MNHEY and CDR2 SVGAGI come from the germline V gene. Trimming took 2 bases from V and 7 from J, leaving 15 bases between them. The CDR3 is 14 amino acids. CDR3: CASSYAGSQGEQYF. CDR3 nucleotides: TGTGCCAGCAGTTACGCCGGGAGCCAGGGGGAGCAGTACTTC.

This clonotype was counted ten times or more. The CDR3 loop is CASSSREFGETQYF. The CDR3 nucleotides read TGTGCCAGCAGTTCCAGGGAGTTTGGGGAGACCCAGTACTTC. The gene calls are TRBV6-5 and TRBJ2-5, with D perhaps given as TRBD1 or TRBD2 (5 bases each). This CDR3 is built from 14 residues. V lost 4 bases, J lost 5 bases, and 14 bases lay in between. Germline V gives CDR1 MNHEY, CDR2 SVGAGI.

This clonotype was counted ten times or more. The V and J genes are TRBV4-2 and TRBJ2-4; unclear D gene. Trimming removed 0 bases at V and 0 bases at J, with 12 bases between. The CDR3 is made up of 17 amino acids. The germline V gene has CDR1 LGHNA and CDR2 YNFKEQ. CDR3 DNA sequence: TGTGCCAGCAGCCAAGATCCGATGGGATCAGCCAAAAACATTCAGTACTTC. It codes for CASSQDPMGSAKNIQYF.

This clonotype was counted ten times or more. The chain recombines TRBV29-1 with TRBJ2-7, with 7 nucleotides matching TRBD1. The CDR3 covers 14 residues. The germline V gene encodes CDR1 SQVTM and CDR2 ANQGSEA. V was pared by 7 bases and J by 7 bases, with 16 bases of the junction left unmatched. The CDR3 nucleotides read TGCAGCGCCGCGACAGGGCCCGGTCGTGGGGAGCAGTACTTC. It codes for CSAATGPGRGEQYF.

This clonotype was seen many times. The chain combines TRBV5-1 with TRBJ2-1, with 7 bases aligning to TRBD1. V shed 4 bases, J shed 6 bases, and the junction held 10 bases outside the gene matches. Germline CDR1 is SGHRS and CDR2 is YFSETQ. The length of the CDR3 is 15 residues. CDR3 coding DNA: TGCGCCAGCAGCCAACGACAGGGTTTGGGCAATGAGCAGTTCTTC. Residues: CASSQRQGLGNEQFF.

This clonotype occurred many times. The gene calls are TRBV20-1 and TRBJ2-4; 9 bases fit TRBD2. CDR3 length: 13 amino acids. Unmatched junction bases numbered 6, after V lost 5 bases and J lost 7 bases. Germline CDR1 is DFQATT and CDR2 is SNEGSKA (reference sequence). CDR3 sequence (DNA): TGCAGTGCTTTCTTAGCGGGAGTGAACATTCAGTACTTC. Its protein product is CSAFLAGVNIQYF.

This clonotype occurred many times. V gene TRBV4-3 combines with J gene TRBJ1-1, with TRBD1 matching over 8 bases. There are 15 residues in the CDR3. Germline V lookup: CDR1 LGHNA, CDR2 YSLEER. Trimming took 0 bases from V and 4 from J; bases not matched to a gene: 4. In DNA form, the CDR3 reads TGCGCCAGCAGCCAAGATGGCGACAGGGGCACTGAAGCTTTCTTT. It encodes CASSQDGDRGTEAFF.